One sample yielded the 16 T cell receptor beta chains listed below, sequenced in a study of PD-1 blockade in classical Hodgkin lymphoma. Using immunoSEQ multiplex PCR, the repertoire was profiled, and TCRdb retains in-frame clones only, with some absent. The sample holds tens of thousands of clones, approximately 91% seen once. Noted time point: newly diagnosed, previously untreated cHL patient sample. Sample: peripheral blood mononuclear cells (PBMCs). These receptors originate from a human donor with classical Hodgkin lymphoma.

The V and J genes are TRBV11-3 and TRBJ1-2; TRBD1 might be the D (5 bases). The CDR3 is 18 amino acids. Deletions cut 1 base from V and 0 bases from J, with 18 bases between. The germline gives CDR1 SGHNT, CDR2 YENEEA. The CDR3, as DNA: TGTGCCAGCAGCTTAGCAAGGGGCCCACTCCGTACTAACTATGGCTACACCTTC. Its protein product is CASSLARGPLRTNYGYTF.

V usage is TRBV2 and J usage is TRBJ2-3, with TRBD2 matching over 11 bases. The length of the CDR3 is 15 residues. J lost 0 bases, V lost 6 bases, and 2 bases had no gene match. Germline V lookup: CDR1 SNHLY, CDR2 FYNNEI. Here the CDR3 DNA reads TGTGCCAGCAGGGGACTAGCGGCTAGCACAGATACGCAGTATTTT. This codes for CASRGLAASTDTQYF.

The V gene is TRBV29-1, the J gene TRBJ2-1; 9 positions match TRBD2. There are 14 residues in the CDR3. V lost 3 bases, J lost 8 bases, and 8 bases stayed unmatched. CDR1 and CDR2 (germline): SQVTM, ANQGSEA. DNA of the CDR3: TGCAGCGTTGAGGCGGGAGGGGGACCCCATGAGCAGTTCTTC. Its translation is CSVEAGGGPHEQFF.

CDR3 sequence: CASQGSSRSHNEQFF. The CDR3 DNA sequence: TGTGCCAGCCAAGGGAGCTCCAGGTCACACAATGAGCAGTTCTTC. The chain combines TRBV5-5 with TRBJ2-1; possibly TRBD2 for D (5 bases). Germline V gene data show CDR1 as SGHKS and CDR2 as YYEKEE (reference sequence). The CDR3 runs 15 residues. Trimming pared 7 bases from V and 5 bases from J, leaving 19 bases between.

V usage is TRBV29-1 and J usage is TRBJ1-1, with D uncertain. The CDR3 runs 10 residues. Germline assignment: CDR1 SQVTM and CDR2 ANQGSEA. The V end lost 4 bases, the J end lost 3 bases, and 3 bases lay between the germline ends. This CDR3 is CSVVYTEAFF. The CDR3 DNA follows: TGCAGCGTTGTGTACACTGAAGCTTTCTTT.

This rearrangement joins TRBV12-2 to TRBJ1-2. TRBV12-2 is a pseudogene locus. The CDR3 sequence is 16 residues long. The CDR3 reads CASRSPRDRGADGYTF. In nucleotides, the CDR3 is TGTGCAAGTCGCTCGCCGCGAGACCGGGGGGCGGATGGCTACACCTTC.

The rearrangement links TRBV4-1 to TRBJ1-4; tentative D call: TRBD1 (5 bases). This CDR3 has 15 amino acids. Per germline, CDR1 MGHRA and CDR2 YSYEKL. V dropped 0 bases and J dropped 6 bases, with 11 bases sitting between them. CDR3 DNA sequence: TGCGCCAGCAGCCAAGATCCGGGGGAAGATGAAAAACTGTTTTTT. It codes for CASSQDPGEDEKLFF.

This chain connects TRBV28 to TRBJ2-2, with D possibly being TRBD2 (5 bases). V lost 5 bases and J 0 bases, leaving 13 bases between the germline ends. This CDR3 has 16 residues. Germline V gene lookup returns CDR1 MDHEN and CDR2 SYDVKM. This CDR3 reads CASSPSAEANTGELFF. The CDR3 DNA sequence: TGTGCCAGCAGTCCCTCCGCGGAGGCGAACACCGGGGAGCTGTTTTTT.

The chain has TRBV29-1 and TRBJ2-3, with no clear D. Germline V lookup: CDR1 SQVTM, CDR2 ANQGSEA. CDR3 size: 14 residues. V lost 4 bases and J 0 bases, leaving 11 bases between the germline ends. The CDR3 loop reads CSVAERTSTDTQYF. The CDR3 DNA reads TGCAGCGTTGCGGAGCGAACTAGCACAGATACGCAGTATTTT.

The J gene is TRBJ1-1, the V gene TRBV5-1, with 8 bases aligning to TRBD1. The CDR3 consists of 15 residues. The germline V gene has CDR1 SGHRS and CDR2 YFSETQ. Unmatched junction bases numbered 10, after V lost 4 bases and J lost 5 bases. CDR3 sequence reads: CASSGGTGGLTEAFF. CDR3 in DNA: TGCGCCAGCAGCGGGGGGACAGGAGGCTTGACTGAAGCTTTCTTT.

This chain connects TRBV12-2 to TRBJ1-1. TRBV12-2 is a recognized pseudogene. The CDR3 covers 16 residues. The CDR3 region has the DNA TGTGCAAGTCGCTTAGCGTTCTGCGGGGATAACACTGAAGCTTTCTTT. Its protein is CASRLAFCGDNTEAFF.

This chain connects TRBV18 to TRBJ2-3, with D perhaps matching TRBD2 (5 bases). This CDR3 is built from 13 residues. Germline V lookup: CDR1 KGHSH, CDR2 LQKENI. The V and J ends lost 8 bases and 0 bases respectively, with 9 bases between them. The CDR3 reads CASRGSSTDTQYF. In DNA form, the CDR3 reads TGTGCCAGCCGAGGGTCTAGCACAGATACGCAGTATTTT.

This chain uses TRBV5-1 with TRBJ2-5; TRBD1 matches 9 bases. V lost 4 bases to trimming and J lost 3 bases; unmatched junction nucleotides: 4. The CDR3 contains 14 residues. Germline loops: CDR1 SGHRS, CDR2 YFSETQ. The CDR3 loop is CASSRRTGEETQYF. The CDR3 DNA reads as TGCGCCAGCAGCCGTCGGACAGGGGAAGAGACCCAGTACTTC.

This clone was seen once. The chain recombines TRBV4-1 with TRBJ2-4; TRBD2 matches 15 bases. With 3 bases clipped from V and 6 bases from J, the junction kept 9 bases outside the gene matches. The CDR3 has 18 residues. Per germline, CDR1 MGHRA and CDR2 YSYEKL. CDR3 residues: CASSQGTSGRTRGNIQYF. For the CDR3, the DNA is TGCGCCAGCAGCCAGGGGACTAGCGGGAGGACCAGGGGAAACATTCAGTACTTC.

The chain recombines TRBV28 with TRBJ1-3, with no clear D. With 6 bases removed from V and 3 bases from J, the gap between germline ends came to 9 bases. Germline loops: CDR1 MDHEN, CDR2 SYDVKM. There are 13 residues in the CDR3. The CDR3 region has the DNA TGTGCCAGCAGCGGAAGGGATGGAAACACCATATATTTT. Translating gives CASSGRDGNTIYF.

The DNA of the CDR3 is TGTGCCAGCACTCTTTCCCCCGGTGGGGGCTACACCTTC. Its protein product is CASTLSPGGGYTF. J is TRBJ1-2 and V is TRBV9; no clear D. The CDR3 length is 13 residues. V was pared by 6 bases and J by 8 bases, with 17 bases between. Germline V lookup: CDR1 SGDLS, CDR2 YYNGEE.